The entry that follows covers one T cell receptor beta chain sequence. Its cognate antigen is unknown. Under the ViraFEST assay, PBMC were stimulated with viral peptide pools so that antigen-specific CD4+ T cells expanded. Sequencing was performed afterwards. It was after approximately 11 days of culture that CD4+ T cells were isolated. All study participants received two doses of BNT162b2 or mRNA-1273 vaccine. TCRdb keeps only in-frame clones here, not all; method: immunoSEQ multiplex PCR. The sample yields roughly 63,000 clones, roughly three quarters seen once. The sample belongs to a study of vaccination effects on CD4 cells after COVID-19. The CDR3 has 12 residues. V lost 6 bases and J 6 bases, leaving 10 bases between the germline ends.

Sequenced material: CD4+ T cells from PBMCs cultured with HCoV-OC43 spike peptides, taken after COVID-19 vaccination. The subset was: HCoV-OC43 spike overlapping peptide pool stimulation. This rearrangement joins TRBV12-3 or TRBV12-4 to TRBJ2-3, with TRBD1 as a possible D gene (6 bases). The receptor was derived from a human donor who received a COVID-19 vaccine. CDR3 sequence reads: CASSTTGDTQYF. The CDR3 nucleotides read TGTGCCAGCAGCACTACAGGGGATACGCAGTATTTT.